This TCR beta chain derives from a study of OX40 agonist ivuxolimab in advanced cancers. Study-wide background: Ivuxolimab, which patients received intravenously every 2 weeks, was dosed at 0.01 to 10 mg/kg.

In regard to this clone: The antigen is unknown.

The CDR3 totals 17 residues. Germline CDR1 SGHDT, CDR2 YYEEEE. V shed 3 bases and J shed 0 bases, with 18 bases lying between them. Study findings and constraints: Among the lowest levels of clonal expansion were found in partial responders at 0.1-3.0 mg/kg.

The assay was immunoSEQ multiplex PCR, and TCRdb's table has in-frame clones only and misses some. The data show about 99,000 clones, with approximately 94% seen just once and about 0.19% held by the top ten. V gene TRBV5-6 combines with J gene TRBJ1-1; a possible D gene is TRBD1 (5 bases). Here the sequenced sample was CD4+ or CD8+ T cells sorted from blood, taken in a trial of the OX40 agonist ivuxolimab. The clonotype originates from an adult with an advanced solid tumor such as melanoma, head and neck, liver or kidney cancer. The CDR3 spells CASSSQGLRALNTEAFF. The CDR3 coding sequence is TGTGCCAGCAGCTCGCAAGGCCTCAGGGCCTTGAACACTGAAGCTTTCTTT. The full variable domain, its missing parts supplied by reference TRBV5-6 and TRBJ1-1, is DAGVTQSPTHLIKTRGQQVTLRCSPKSGHDTVSWYQQALGQGPQFIFQYYEEEERQRGNFPDRFSGHQFPNYSSELNVNALLLGDSALYLCASSSQGLRALNTEAFFGQGTRLTVV.